Shown below are 11 T cell receptor beta chains from a single sample sequenced in a study of blood T cell repertoires in COVID-19. TCRdb's copy holds only in-frame clones and misses some; the assay was immunoSEQ multiplex PCR. The table shows roughly 90,000 clones, with about 80% occurring only once. The specimen sequenced was peripheral blood. Receptors were obtained from a woman in her sixties or seventies with acute or convalescent COVID-19.

The chain links TRBV11-2 to TRBJ1-4; D unresolved. Trimming cost V 1 base and J 1 base, with 4 bases left between them. CDR3 size: 14 residues. The germline V gene has CDR1 SGHAT and CDR2 FQNNGV. The CDR3 region has the DNA TGTGCCAGCAGCTTAGGGCTAACTAATGAAAAACTGTTTTTT. Encoded protein: CASSLGLTNEKLFF. Together with reference TRBV11-2 and TRBJ1-4, the CDR3 gives the full variable domain: EAGVAQSPRYKIIEKRQSVAFWCNPISGHATLYWYQQILGQGPKLLIQFQNNGVVDDSQLPKDRFSAERLKGVDSTLKIQPAKLEDSAVYLCASSLGLTNEKLFFGSGTQLSVL.

The gene calls are TRBV5-4 and TRBJ2-2; 10 nucleotides line up with TRBD2. After removal of 1 base from V and 0 bases from J, the junction contained 3 bases not matched to a gene. The CDR3 spans 17 residues. Germline V lookup: CDR1 SGHNT, CDR2 YYREEE (reference sequence). The CDR3 reads CASSLWSGGANTGELFF. The CDR3 DNA reads TGTGCCAGCAGCTTGTGGAGCGGGGGGGCGAACACCGGGGAGCTGTTTTTT.

Here the CDR3 reads CASARQGAKDEQFF. The CDR3 region has the DNA TGTGCCAGTGCCAGACAGGGGGCGAAGGATGAGCAGTTCTTC. The chain couples TRBV19 to TRBJ2-1; 10 nucleotides agree with TRBD1. The V gene end was trimmed by 8 bases and the J gene end by 8 bases; junction bases not matched to a gene: 9. Germline V gene data show CDR1 as LNHDA and CDR2 as SQIVND (reference sequence). The CDR3 runs to 14 residues.

The chain carries TRBV18 and TRBJ1-1, with 7 bases identical to TRBD1. Germline V gene sequence: CDR1 KGHSH, CDR2 LQKENI. The V gene end was trimmed by 1 base and the J gene end by 10 bases; junction bases not matched to a gene: 3. The CDR3 spans 12 residues. CDR3 loop: CASSPQGAGAFF. The CDR3 nucleotides read TGTGCCAGCTCACCACAGGGGGCAGGAGCTTTCTTT. Full variable domain (rest looked up from reference TRBV18 and TRBJ1-1): NAGVMQNPRHLVRRRGQEARLRCSPMKGHSHVYWYRQLPEEGLKFMVYLQKENIIDESGMPKERFSAEFPKEGPSILRIQQVVRGDSAAYFCASSPQGAGAFFGQGTRLTVV.

This sequence joins TRBV6-6 and TRBJ2-3; 8 nucleotides line up with TRBD2. V shed 6 bases, J shed 0 bases, and the junction held 8 bases outside the gene matches. The CDR3 contains 16 residues. Per germline, CDR1 MNHNY and CDR2 SVGAGI (reference sequence). CDR3 sequence: CASSPGAGASTDTQYF. CDR3 nucleotide sequence: TGTGCCAGCAGCCCTGGAGCGGGGGCTAGCACAGATACGCAGTATTTT.

V is TRBV7-9 and J is TRBJ2-1; TRBD2 matches at 7 bases. J lost 7 bases, V lost 2 bases, and 11 bases had no gene match. The CDR3 spans 16 residues. Germline lookup yields CDR1 SEHNR and CDR2 FQNEAQ (reference sequence). The CDR3 reads CASSLPMRLAGNEQFF. In nucleotides, the CDR3 is TGTGCCAGCAGCTTACCCATGAGACTAGCAGGGAATGAGCAGTTCTTC.

J is TRBJ2-2 and V is TRBV7-3, with 8 positions matching TRBD1. CDR1 and CDR2 (germline): SGHTA, FQGTGA. Losses at the gene ends were 2 bases for V and 6 bases for J; bases not matched to a gene: 8. The CDR3 is made up of 16 amino acids. The CDR3 protein is CASSLQGAIWAGELFF. CDR3 DNA: TGTGCCAGCAGCTTACAGGGGGCGATTTGGGCCGGGGAGCTGTTTTTT.

The chain recombines TRBV12-5 with TRBJ2-5; 7 bases fit TRBD2. V was clipped by 1 base and J by 1 base; unmatched bases: 12. Germline lookup yields CDR1 LGHNT and CDR2 FRNRAP. This CDR3 comprises 18 residues. The chain's CDR3 is CASGLGAGDGLIQETQYF. CDR3 bases: TGTGCTAGTGGTTTGGGGGCGGGGGACGGGCTGATCCAAGAGACCCAGTACTTC.

The rearrangement links TRBV19 to TRBJ1-2, with 10 nucleotides matching TRBD1. The CDR3 has 15 residues. J lost 6 bases, V lost 3 bases, and 7 bases had no gene match. Germline loops: CDR1 LNHDA, CDR2 SQIVND (reference sequence). CDR3 nucleotide sequence: TGTGCCAGTAGTATTCAGACAGGGGGCTACGATGGCTACACCTTC. Translating gives CASSIQTGGYDGYTF.

The chain carries TRBV28 and TRBJ2-7; 9 nucleotides line up with TRBD1. The CDR3 is made up of 13 amino acids. V shed 10 bases, J shed 4 bases, and the junction held 8 bases outside the gene matches. Germline V gives CDR1 MDHEN, CDR2 SYDVKM. The CDR3 here is CATAGTGLYEQYF. CDR3 nucleotides: TGTGCCACCGCCGGGACAGGGCTATACGAGCAGTACTTC.

This clone was picked up a small number of times. V and J are TRBV10-1 and TRBJ2-2; 9 nucleotides line up with TRBD2. CDR1 is WNHNN, CDR2 SYGVQD, per germline (reference sequence). The V gene end was trimmed by 7 bases and the J gene end by 1 base; junction bases not matched to a gene: 4. This CDR3 is built from 15 residues. CDR3 sequence reads: CASTAGGLNTGELFF. The CDR3 coding sequence is TGCGCCAGCACCGCGGGGGGGCTGAACACCGGGGAGCTGTTTTTT.